Below are 19 T cell receptor beta chains sequenced from a single sample in a study of blood T cell repertoires in COVID-19. This table comes from immunoSEQ multiplex PCR, and its TCRdb copy is limited to in-frame clones, with some not included. The profile shows some 260,000 clones, more than 70% of them singletons. The sequenced material came from peripheral blood. The receptors come from a young woman with acute or convalescent COVID-19.

The chain combines TRBV24-1 with TRBJ1-5, with 10 bases fitting TRBD1. The CDR3 length is 15 residues. The germline V gene has CDR1 KGHDR and CDR2 SFDVKD. The J segment lost 5 bases and the V segment lost 3 bases, leaving 3 bases of the junction unmatched. CDR3 loop: CATSDGGQGYQPQHF. CDR3 sequence (DNA): TGTGCCACCAGTGATGGGGGACAGGGGTATCAGCCCCAGCATTTT.

This chain uses TRBV14 with TRBJ1-1, with D maybe TRBD1 (6 bases). CDR3 length: 16 amino acids. Germline CDR1 and CDR2: SGHDN and FVKESK. The germline V and J ends were trimmed by 0 bases and 1 base, with 12 bases remaining between them. CDR3 nucleotides: TGTGCCAGCAGCCAAGATTGGGGGGGCCCGAACACTGAAGCTTTCTTT. This codes for CASSQDWGGPNTEAFF. Together with reference TRBV14 and TRBJ1-1, the CDR3 gives the full variable domain: EAGVTQFPSHSVIEKGQTVTLRCDPISGHDNLYWYRRVMGKEIKFLLHFVKESKQDESGMPNNRFLAERTGGTYSTLKVQPAELEDSGVYFCASSQDWGGPNTEAFFGQGTRLTVV.

DNA of the CDR3: TGTGCCAGCAGCTTGGGACTTGGGGGCATCGGGGAGACCCAGTACTTC. Protein: CASSLGLGGIGETQYF. The chain combines TRBV5-6 with TRBJ2-5; D is possibly TRBD1 (6 bases). V shed 0 bases and J shed 5 bases, with 17 bases lying between them. Per germline, CDR1 SGHDT and CDR2 YYEEEE. CDR3 length: 16 amino acids.

The chain has TRBV28 and TRBJ2-1; no definite D call. V was trimmed by 6 bases and J by 4 bases, leaving 13 bases between them. This CDR3 is built from 14 residues. In germline, CDR1 is MDHEN, CDR2 SYDVKM. CDR3 residues: CASSRPPGYNEQFF. The CDR3 nucleotides read TGTGCCAGCAGCCGTCCCCCCGGGTACAATGAGCAGTTCTTC.

The chain has TRBV5-1 and TRBJ2-7; TRBD2 might be the D (6 bases). The CDR3 covers 13 residues. Trimming removed 3 bases from V and 2 bases from J, with 9 bases in between. Germline lookup yields CDR1 SGHRS and CDR2 YFSETQ. CDR3 in DNA: TGCGCCAGCAGCTCGGGACTCACCTACGAGCAGTACTTC. Protein sequence: CASSSGLTYEQYF.

This clone was seen only once. This CDR3 is CASSAQAGQGWYEQYF. The CDR3 DNA is TGTGCCAGCAGCGCCCAGGCAGGACAGGGATGGTACGAGCAGTACTTC. V and J are TRBV9 and TRBJ2-7, with 8 bases identical to TRBD1. Germline lookup yields CDR1 SGDLS and CDR2 YYNGEE. This CDR3 has 16 residues. Unmatched junction bases numbered 12, after V lost 3 bases and J lost 4 bases.

This chain uses TRBV13 with TRBJ2-3; D perhaps matches TRBD2 (5 bases). V lost 6 bases and J lost 1, with 11 bases in between. This CDR3 is 14 amino acids long. The germline gives CDR1 PRHDT, CDR2 FYEKMQ (reference sequence). This CDR3 is CASRRGEGTDTQYF. The CDR3 nucleotides read TGTGCCAGCAGACGGGGAGAGGGCACAGATACGCAGTATTTT.

This clone was counted ten times or more. This rearrangement joins TRBV6-4 to TRBJ2-3; maybe TRBD1 (5 bases). The germline V gene encodes CDR1 MRHNA and CDR2 SNTAGT. V was clipped by 2 bases and J by 2 bases, with 11 bases between them. The CDR3 loop spans 15 amino acids. CDR3 in amino acids: CASSDGASFTDTQYF. CDR3 DNA sequence: TGTGCCAGCAGTGACGGGGCCTCTTTCACAGATACGCAGTATTTT.

In its sample, this clone was seen once. V and J are TRBV6-2 or TRBV6-3 and TRBJ2-1; 7 bases agree with TRBD1. The CDR3 spans 14 residues. From germline, CDR1 is MNHEY and CDR2 SVGEGT. V lost 0 bases and J lost 8; bases outside the gene matches: 4. The CDR3 region is CASSYSGTVYEQFF. CDR3 in DNA: TGTGCCAGCAGTTACTCCGGGACAGTCTATGAGCAGTTCTTC.

The chain carries TRBV19 and TRBJ1-1, with TRBD1 matching 10 bases. Germline values: CDR1 LNHDA, CDR2 SQIVND (reference sequence). The CDR3 consists of 15 residues. Unmatched junction bases numbered 7, after V lost 5 bases and J lost 4 bases. The CDR3 loop is CASSDRGRGSTEAFF. The CDR3 DNA is TGTGCCAGTAGTGACAGGGGGCGCGGGAGCACTGAAGCTTTCTTT.

V usage is TRBV28 and J usage is TRBJ2-1; tentatively, D is TRBD1 (5 bases). Germline CDR1 and CDR2: MDHEN and SYDVKM. V gave up 5 bases and J gave up 3 bases, with 8 bases separating them. There are 13 residues in the CDR3. This chain's CDR3 is CASSKTVYNEQFF. CDR3 in DNA: TGTGCCAGCAGTAAGACAGTCTACAATGAGCAGTTCTTC. Variable domain in full (rest from reference TRBV28 and TRBJ2-1): DVKVTQSSRYLVKRTGEKVFLECVQDMDHENMFWYRQDPGLGLRLIYFSYDVKMKEKGDIPEGYSVSREKKERFSLILESASTNQTSMYLCASSKTVYNEQFFGPGTRLTVL.

In this sample, this clone turned up a few times. The V gene is TRBV7-8, the J gene TRBJ2-7; D ambiguous. Trimming left V 7 bases short and J 1 base short, with 11 bases between. Germline V gene sequence: CDR1 SGHVS, CDR2 FQNEAQ. The CDR3 loop spans 13 amino acids. The CDR3 protein is CASTRQQSYEQYF. The CDR3 DNA sequence: TGTGCCAGCACCCGACAACAGTCCTACGAGCAGTACTTC.

This chain joins TRBV12-5 and TRBJ1-5, with no clear D. The germline gives CDR1 LGHNT, CDR2 FRNRAP. Deletions cut 1 base from V and 0 bases from J, with 13 bases between. The CDR3 contains 17 residues. CDR3 loop: CASGLGVASDSNQPQHF. Written as DNA, the CDR3 is TGTGCTAGTGGTTTGGGGGTAGCGTCTGATAGCAATCAGCCCCAGCATTTT.

This clone was seen more than once but under ten times. The chain joins TRBV28 to TRBJ2-2; 9 nucleotides match TRBD1. CDR1 and CDR2 (germline): MDHEN, SYDVKM. The CDR3 runs 15 residues. Losses at the gene ends were 8 bases for V and 6 bases for J; bases not matched to a gene: 10. The CDR3 DNA reads as TGTGCCAGCCATCCCGGGACAGGGCGGGCCGGGGAGCTGTTTTTT. Its translation is CASHPGTGRAGELFF.

This clone was detected a few times. The chain combines TRBV5-1 with TRBJ1-6, with D unclear. The germline gives CDR1 SGHRS, CDR2 YFSETQ. This CDR3 comprises 12 residues. V was pared by 3 bases and J by 10 bases, with 8 bases between. Here the CDR3 reads CASSSGRSPLHF. The CDR3 DNA is TGCGCCAGCAGCTCCGGTCGGTCACCCCTCCACTTT.

The chain couples TRBV4-3 to TRBJ2-3; 14 bases map to TRBD2. The trim removed 1 base at V and 3 bases at J, leaving 6 bases unmatched. Germline V lookup: CDR1 LGHNA, CDR2 YSLEER. CDR3 size: 18 residues. The CDR3 bases are TGCGCCAGCAGCCAAGGCGCCGGACTAGCGGGAGGAACAGATACGCAGTATTTT. This encodes CASSQGAGLAGGTDTQYF.

The chain combines TRBV3-1 (or the pseudogene TRBV3-2) with TRBJ2-2; 7 bases fit TRBD1. The CDR3 is 20 residues long. Germline loops: CDR1 LGHDT, CDR2 YNNKEL (reference sequence). Trimming removed 2 bases from V and 0 bases from J; junction bases left unmatched: 15. The CDR3 DNA reads as TGTGCCAGCAGCCAACCGCCGCCCACGACAGGGTCCCCGAACACCGGGGAGCTGTTTTTT. The encoded protein is CASSQPPPTTGSPNTGELFF.

As DNA, the CDR3 is TGTGCCAGCAGCAAAGACGGACAGGGACCTATTGAGCAGTACTTC. The encoded protein is CASSKDGQGPIEQYF. The J gene is TRBJ2-7, the V gene TRBV21-1; the D call TRBD1 from the table was never checked on the DNA. TRBV21-1 is labeled a pseudogene. This CDR3 contains 15 residues.

This chain connects TRBV28 to TRBJ1-6; D perhaps matches TRBD1 (5 bases). This CDR3 comprises 16 residues. Germline V gives CDR1 MDHEN, CDR2 SYDVKM. Deletions cut 7 bases from V and 6 bases from J, with 19 bases between. CDR3 region: CASTNQNRPLNSPLHF. In DNA form, the CDR3 reads TGTGCCAGCACAAATCAAAACAGGCCGCTTAATTCACCCCTCCACTTT. Filled out from reference TRBV28 and TRBJ1-6, the complete variable domain reads DVKVTQSSRYLVKRTGEKVFLECVQDMDHENMFWYRQDPGLGLRLIYFSYDVKMKEKGDIPEGYSVSREKKERFSLILESASTNQTSMYLCASTNQNRPLNSPLHFGNGTRLTVT.